The 18 T cell receptor beta chains presented below share a single source sample, sequenced in a study of breast tumors, draining lymph nodes, adjacent tissues. MiXCR, run by TCRdb on the multiplex PCR reads, gives a single entry per CDR3 protein. The sample includes some 130,000 distinct CDR3 sequences, around 24% seen only once; the top ten take 2.5% to 3%. Samples came from axillary lymph nodes draining the breast cancer. The sample comprised axillary lymph node tissue. Every receptor here comes from a female donor with breast cancer. Some clones in this sample may be carry-over from other donors' samples.

Turning to this clonotype: A clone one base away is much larger, so this may be a read error. The chain carries TRBV20-1 and TRBJ2-7; 8 nucleotides match TRBD2. The CDR3 sequence is 13 residues long. Looked up from germline, CDR1 is DFQATT and CDR2 is SNEGSKA (reference sequence). CDR3 loop: CNAHSGNSYEQYF. In DNA, the CDR3 is TGCAATGCCCATAGCGGGAACTCCTACGAGCAGTACTTC.

This clonotype was counted ten times or more. The chain joins TRBV27 to TRBJ2-1; 9 bases map to TRBD2. V shed 2 bases, J shed 2 bases, and the junction held 4 bases outside the gene matches. The CDR3 is 16 residues long. From germline, CDR1 is MNHEY and CDR2 SMNVEV (reference sequence). The CDR3 DNA reads as TGTGCCAGCAGTTTAACGGGACTAGCAGCCTACAATGAGCAGTTCTTC. Translating gives CASSLTGLAAYNEQFF.

This clonotype was counted many times. The CDR3 DNA reads TGTGCCAGCAGTTTGGGAACCCACAATGAGCAGTTCTTC. Protein product: CASSLGTHNEQFF. The genes are TRBV27 and TRBJ2-1; D not resolved. The CDR3 is made up of 13 amino acids. The V end lost 3 bases, the J end lost 5 bases, and 8 bases lay between the germline ends. Germline assignment: CDR1 MNHEY and CDR2 SMNVEV (reference sequence).

This clonotype occurred once. The CDR3 DNA follows: TGTGCCAGCTCGTCATTCAGCGGGAGCGGAACCGGGGAGCTGTTTTTT. Residues: CASSSFSGSGTGELFF. This sequence joins TRBV18 and TRBJ2-2, with 8 nucleotides matching TRBD2. V shed 6 bases and J 5 bases; nucleotides not matched to a gene: 11. CDR3 length: 16 amino acids. Per germline, CDR1 KGHSH and CDR2 LQKENI.

In its sample, this clonotype was seen many times. The chain is built from TRBV10-3 and TRBJ1-4; no definite D call. The CDR3 extends over 15 amino acids. V was shortened by 4 bases and J by 8 bases, with 17 bases between the two germline ends. In germline, CDR1 is ENHRY, CDR2 SYGVKD. CDR3 protein: CAISASGQAWEKLFF. The CDR3 coding sequence is TGTGCCATCAGTGCCTCAGGTCAGGCGTGGGAAAAACTGTTTTTT.

In nucleotides, the CDR3 is TGTGCCAGCAGTCGCCCCACAGGGACTGAAGCTTTCTTT. Its translation: CASSRPTGTEAFF. J is TRBJ1-1 and V is TRBV6-1; possibly TRBD1 for D (6 bases). This CDR3 is built from 13 residues. Trimming took 5 bases from V and 5 from J, leaving 12 bases between them. Germline CDR1 is MNHNS and CDR2 is SASEGT.

As to this clonotype: A much more abundant neighbour one base away suggests this may be a read error. The chain uses TRBV12-3 or TRBV12-4 and TRBJ2-7; 7 nucleotides line up with TRBD1. V gave up 6 bases and J gave up 9 bases; unmatched junction bases: 14. The CDR3 loop spans 14 amino acids. The CDR3 sequence is CASRPTGFQGRQYF. Written as DNA, the CDR3 is TGTGCCAGCAGACCGACAGGGTTCCAAGGGAGGCAGTACTTC.

This clonotype was recorded at least ten times. V gene TRBV4-2 combines with J gene TRBJ2-7, with 8 nucleotides matching TRBD1. Germline V gene lookup returns CDR1 LGHNA and CDR2 YNFKEQ. This CDR3 is 15 amino acids long. V lost 0 bases and J lost 6; bases outside the gene matches: 7. The chain's CDR3 is CASSQDRGRTSEQYF. In nucleotides, the CDR3 is TGTGCCAGCAGCCAAGACAGGGGGCGAACATCCGAGCAGTACTTC.

The sample holds many counts of this clonotype. This rearrangement joins TRBV6-5 to TRBJ1-5, with no clear D. Germline loops: CDR1 MNHEY, CDR2 SVGAGI. The V end was cut by 0 bases, the J end by 3 bases, with 15 bases between. The CDR3 runs 17 residues. CDR3 loop: CASSYSGREWDNQPQHF. DNA of the CDR3: TGTGCCAGCAGTTACTCTGGTAGGGAATGGGACAATCAGCCCCAGCATTTT.

At least ten counts were recorded for this clonotype. The rearrangement links TRBV6-1 to TRBJ2-2, with D unclear. CDR1 and CDR2 (germline): MNHNS, SASEGT. This CDR3 region has 14 residues. V shed 9 bases and J shed 3 bases, with 14 bases lying between them. The CDR3 DNA reads as TGTGCCAGTAATCTTCTACGGGACACCGGGGAGCTGTTTTTT. Translated, it gives CASNLLRDTGELFF.

This clonotype came up a few times. This may be a read error: a much more frequent sequence differs by one nucleotide. The chain joins TRBV6-1 to TRBJ2-7, with 12 bases matching TRBD2. Per germline, CDR1 MNHNS and CDR2 SASEGT. This CDR3 spans 14 amino acids. Losses at the gene ends were 8 bases for V and 5 bases for J; bases not matched to a gene: 7. The CDR3 loop reads CASGRLAGVHEQYF. The CDR3 DNA is TGTGCCAGCGGCCGACTAGCGGGAGTCCACGAGCAGTACTTC.

This clonotype showed up just a few times. The V call is TRBV18, the J call TRBJ1-5; D may be TRBD1 (5 bases). CDR1 KGHSH and CDR2 LQKENI come from the germline V gene. The CDR3 has 13 residues. With 5 bases removed from V and 7 bases from J, the gap between germline ends came to 12 bases. The CDR3, as DNA: TGTGCCAGCTCATCAGACAGAGGGCAGCCCCAGCATTTT. Amino acid sequence: CASSSDRGQPQHF.

This clonotype was observed many times. V gene TRBV24-1 combines with J gene TRBJ2-1; D uncertain. The CDR3 is 13 amino acids. V gave up 4 bases and J gave up 8 bases, with 11 bases separating them. The germline gives CDR1 KGHDR, CDR2 SFDVKD. CDR3 coding DNA: TGTGCCACCAGTGACCTTGACGGCGATGAGCAGTTCTTC. This codes for CATSDLDGDEQFF.

Ten or more counts support this clonotype. The V call is TRBV24-1, the J call TRBJ1-2, with D possibly being TRBD1 (6 bases). There are 12 residues in the CDR3. Germline assignment: CDR1 KGHDR and CDR2 SFDVKD. Trimming shortened V by 5 bases and J by 6 bases, and 9 bases separated the two germline ends. The CDR3 loop is CATSANRDGYTF. The CDR3 nucleotides are TGTGCCACCAGTGCTAACAGGGATGGCTACACCTTC.

This clonotype has a count of ten or more. This chain connects TRBV20-1 to TRBJ2-3, with D perhaps being TRBD1 or TRBD2 (5 bases each). V shed 0 bases and J shed 0 bases, with 13 bases lying between them. This CDR3 region has 16 residues. The germline V gene encodes CDR1 DFQATT and CDR2 SNEGSKA (reference sequence). The CDR3 loop reads CSARDMGRASTDTQYF. The CDR3 region has the DNA TGCAGTGCTAGAGATATGGGGCGGGCTAGCACAGATACGCAGTATTTT.

Details on this clonotype: Just one base apart from a much larger clone, this may be a read error. The chain links TRBV5-5 to TRBJ1-2, with 8 bases lining up with TRBD1. Losses at the gene ends were 4 bases for V and 12 bases for J; bases not matched to a gene: 11. Per germline, CDR1 SGHKS and CDR2 YYEKEE (reference sequence). This CDR3 is built from 13 residues. The CDR3 DNA sequence: TGTGCCAGCAGCGCACAGGGGGTTGGCGGCCACACCTTC. This codes for CASSAQGVGGHTF.

Ten or more counts support this clonotype. V gene TRBV5-1 combines with J gene TRBJ2-3; D unclear. V shed 1 base and J shed 5 bases, with 5 bases lying between them. CDR3 size: 12 residues. Germline V gene data show CDR1 as SGHRS and CDR2 as YFSETQ. The CDR3 is CASSLYRDTQYF. CDR3 nucleotides: TGCGCCAGCAGCTTGTATAGAGATACGCAGTATTTT.

This clonotype was detected only a few times. V usage is TRBV6-1 and J usage is TRBJ2-3; possible D gene TRBD2, 6 bases. Germline values: CDR1 MNHNS, CDR2 SASEGT. The CDR3 extends over 14 amino acids. V was pared by 5 bases and J by 1 base, with 10 bases between. CDR3 in amino acids: CASSRRDGTDTQYF. As DNA, the CDR3 is TGTGCCAGCAGTAGGAGGGACGGCACAGATACGCAGTATTTT.